The sequence of this T cell receptor (beta chain) was determined in a study of blood T cell repertoires in COVID-19. Study-wide background: The origin of the acute and convalescent COVID-19 samples was the United States, Italy and Spain.

Methods used by the authors: Scientists estimated how many nucleated cells there were by amplifying reference gene primers. The table came from immunoSEQ multiplex PCR; TCRdb's copy has only in-frame clones and leaves some out. The V and J calls and clone size come from that table; D and trimming were worked out from the DNA. The sample records around 140,000 clones, about 88% being singletons. Participant ages covered roughly 18 to 89 years across 24 US areas. Assignment of participants to cohorts was predicated upon participant-reported clinical history. Material: PBMCs or T cells enriched from blood (not recorded which). The TCR originated in a man aged 35 to 55 with acute COVID-19.

CDR3 DNA sequence: TGTGCCAGTAGTATCCAGCCAGGGAACCCCTTGTTTTTT. Its protein is CASSIQPGNPLFF. The rearrangement links TRBV19 to TRBJ1-4; D is possibly TRBD1 (5 bases). The V gene's germline CDR1 is LNHDA and CDR2 SQIVND (reference sequence). The CDR3 sequence is 13 residues long. The ends were cut back, 3 bases at V and 15 bases at J, with 17 bases in the middle.